The T cell receptor beta chain described here comes from a study of T cell repertoires in cytomegalovirus infection. In the study overall: Used in the study were CMV epitopes, some recently identified and HLA-C-restricted, others well-studied and HLA-B-restricted. Study-wide points: Carriers of CMV and the relevant HLA type were discriminated by public TCR beta frequency. There were HLA-C-restricted CMV-specific TCR beta clonotypes dominating the ex vivo response.

This clonotype was counted ten times or more. Its antigen is unidentified. Via MiXCR, TCRdb re-called the reads, giving one row per CDR3 protein. The sample holds some 900,000 distinct CDR3 sequences, 30% to 35% seen once. V shed 2 bases and J shed 1 base, with 26 bases lying between them. Germline lookup yields CDR1 MNHNY and CDR2 SVGAGI (reference sequence). The CDR3 is 20 residues long. This clonotype originated in a human donor in good health (CMV status not recorded). Some clones in this sample may be carry-over from other donors' samples. The chain employs TRBV6-6 and TRBJ2-5; D assignment may be TRBD1 or TRBD2 (5 bases each). The sample consisted of cultured CD8+ T cells from PBMCs, taken from culture after CMV antigen stimulation. CDR3 nucleotide sequence: TGTGCCAGCAGTTACCAAGTGGGACGGAACCCCCTTGCATTCCAAGAGACCCAGTACTTC. This gives the protein CASSYQVGRNPLAFQETQYF.